This T cell receptor beta chain derives from a study of T cell changes during pregnancy in multiple sclerosis. The CDR3 runs to 15 residues. Germline CDR1 reads MNHEY; CDR2 reads SMNVEV (reference sequence). J was trimmed by 7 bases and V by 2 bases; bases with no gene match: 8. Data came from immunoSEQ multiplex PCR; TCRdb stores just in-frame clones and leaves some out. The data show over 60,000 clones, around 89% seen once. This receptor was identified in a female donor with multiple sclerosis, enrolled in a pregnancy study. The chain recombines TRBV27 with TRBJ1-5; 7 nucleotides line up with TRBD1. The specimen comprised peripheral blood, sampled in the first trimester of pregnancy. CDR3 amino acids: CASSLVGGMLQPQHF. The CDR3 region has the DNA TGTGCCAGCAGTTTAGTAGGGGGCATGTTGCAGCCCCAGCATTTT.